The source of this T cell receptor beta chain is a study of CD8 T cells in ankylosing spondylitis. Regarding the study as a whole: Matched synovial fluid from ankylosing spondylitis patients was reported to be enriched for disease-linked clones. Peripheral blood samples showed relatively rare disease-linked clones, and these clones were CD8+. Before this, some motif variants had been reported in reactive arthritis synovial fluid and blood. A motif in TCR beta, a set of roughly eight highly homologous variants, appeared characteristic of ankylosing spondylitis blood.

The CDR3 totals 16 residues. Trimming removed 0 bases from V and 5 bases from J, with 14 bases in between. CDR1 and CDR2 (germline): LGHDT, YNNKEL (reference sequence). Notes on this clonotype: Its matching antigen is unknown.

MiXCR, run by TCRdb on the 5' RACE reads, gives a single entry per CDR3 protein. The sample lists more than 400,000 distinct CDR3 sequences, approximately 5% occurring once. The rearrangement links TRBV3-1 to TRBJ2-1; maybe TRBD2 (5 bases). The origin of this receptor is a male donor with ankylosing spondylitis. The material sequenced was blood, either unsorted or a sorted T cell fraction (not recorded which). The CDR3 loop reads CASSQDSEGRDNEQFF. CDR3 DNA sequence: TGTGCCAGCAGCCAAGATAGCGAGGGCCGGGACAATGAGCAGTTCTTC.